A selection of T cell receptor beta chains follows, all from one sample in a study of blood T cell repertoires in COVID-19. Here immunoSEQ multiplex PCR was the method, and the copy in TCRdb shows in-frame clones only, minus some. The table lists hundreds of thousands of clones, 88% of them singletons. The sample consisted of PBMCs or T cells enriched from blood (not recorded which). Receptor source: a woman aged 35 to 49 with acute COVID-19. CDR3s include the opening cysteine and the closing phenylalanine or tryptophan. The D gene is left open where the match is weak. A row's size may be missing; if present it is once, few, many or a size class.

d_call	v_call	clone_size	j_call	cdr3_length	cdr3_aa	cdr3_nt
NA	TRBV5-1	NA	TRBJ2-7	15	CASSNGRGPSYEQYF	TGCGCCAGCAGCAACGGGAGGGGGCCATCCTACGAGCAGTACTTC
NA	TRBV2	NA	TRBJ1-4	13	CASTTNRDEKLFF	TGTGCCAGCACCACCAACAGGGATGAAAAACTGTTTTTT
TRBD1	TRBV30	once	TRBJ1-2	13	CAWSPDRGYGYTF	TGTGCCTGGAGCCCGGACAGGGGATATGGCTACACCTTC
TRBD2	TRBV4-2	once	TRBJ2-7	15	CASSPRRGSSYEQYF	TGTGCCAGCAGCCCCCGGCGGGGGAGTTCCTACGAGCAGTACTTC
NA	TRBV5-4	NA	TRBJ2-3	15	CASSLVGRAPDTQYF	TGTGCCAGCAGCTTGGTCGGCAGGGCTCCAGATACGCAGTATTTT
NA	TRBV11-2	few	TRBJ1-1	13	CASSLGGQTEAFF	TGTGCCAGCAGCTTAGGGGGGCAGACTGAAGCTTTCTTT
NA	TRBV7-8	NA	TRBJ1-2	14	CASSPQVGNYGYTF	TGTGCCAGCAGCCCACAGGTGGGCAACTATGGCTACACCTTC
TRBD1	TRBV19	NA	TRBJ2-2	14	CASSQGEYTGELFF	TGTGCCAGTAGCCAGGGGGAGTACACCGGGGAGCTGTTTTTT
NA	TRBV5-4	NA	TRBJ1-1	14	CAIGPGHLNTEAFF	TGTGCCATAGGACCGGGACACCTGAACACTGAAGCTTTCTTT
TRBD1	TRBV5-6	NA	TRBJ1-1	15	CASSFPGQGASEAFF	TGTGCCAGCAGCTTCCCGGGACAGGGGGCTTCTGAAGCTTTCTTT
TRBD1	TRBV6-1	NA	TRBJ1-1	13	CASSEKKGQGAFF	TGTGCCAGCAGTGAAAAAAAGGGACAGGGAGCTTTCTTT
TRBD2	TRBV24-1	NA	TRBJ2-7	16	CATSDSGDRSRYEQYF	TGTGCCACCAGTGATAGCGGGGACCGCTCCAGGTACGAGCAGTACTTC
TRBD1	TRBV3-1/TRBV3-2	few	TRBJ2-7	15	CASSPGTGPFYEQYF	TGTGCCAGCAGTCCCGGGACAGGGCCCTTCTACGAGCAGTACTTC
NA	TRBV29-1	NA	TRBJ1-5	13	CSVQTDMAEPQHF	TGCAGCGTCCAGACAGACATGGCTGAGCCCCAGCATTTT
TRBD2	TRBV5-6	NA	TRBJ2-1	18	CASSIVTTSGALYNEQFF	TGTGCCAGCAGCATCGTAACGACTAGCGGGGCATTATACAATGAGCAGTTCTTC
NA	TRBV7-9	NA	TRBJ2-5	13	CASSPRGAETQYF	TGTGCCAGCAGCCCCCGCGGGGCAGAGACCCAGTACTTC
TRBD1	TRBV23-1	NA	TRBJ2-5	14	CASSHWDRGETQYF	TGCGCCAGCAGTCACTGGGACAGGGGCGAGACCCAGTACTTC
NA	TRBV3-1/TRBV3-2	NA	TRBJ1-1	13	CASSQDSRVEAFF	TGTGCCAGCAGCCAAGATTCCAGGGTTGAAGCTTTCTTT
TRBD1	TRBV5-4	NA	TRBJ2-1	15	CASSLDRGSYNEQFF	TGTGCCAGCAGCTTGGACAGGGGATCCTACAATGAGCAGTTCTTC
NA	TRBV6-5	NA	TRBJ1-6	15	CASTLLPQYNSPLHF	TGTGCCAGCACCCTCCTTCCGCAGTATAATTCACCCCTCCACTTT
NA	TRBV5-8	NA	TRBJ2-7	12	CASSPNRDEQYF	TGTGCCAGCAGCCCAAACAGGGACGAGCAGTACTTC
NA	TRBV14	once	TRBJ1-2	14	CASSHELQGYGYTF	TGTGCCAGCAGCCACGAATTACAGGGCTATGGCTACACCTTC
NA	TRBV15	NA	TRBJ1-2	17	CATSRGGGSHHLLGYTF	TGTGCCACCAGCAGAGGAGGAGGGAGCCACCATTTGCTTGGCTACACCTTC
NA	TRBV25-1	once	TRBJ1-4	14	CASSENRDNEKLFF	TGTGCCAGCAGTGAAAACAGGGATAATGAAAAACTGTTTTTT
TRBD1	TRBV27	NA	TRBJ1-2	13	CASRRDRGYGYTF	TGTGCCAGCAGAAGGGACAGGGGGTATGGCTACACCTTC
TRBD2	TRBV5-1	NA	TRBJ2-3	17	CASSLQTSGKITDTQYF	TGCGCCAGCAGCCTACAGACTAGCGGGAAAATCACAGATACGCAGTATTTT
NA	TRBV6-5	NA	TRBJ2-2	15	CASSLRQAPTGELFF	TGTGCCAGCAGCCTCCGCCAAGCTCCCACCGGGGAGCTGTTTTTT
TRBD1	TRBV7-6	NA	TRBJ1-1	12	CASKQGVITAFF	TGTGCCAGTAAACAGGGGGTGATAACAGCTTTCTTT
NA	TRBV7-9	NA	TRBJ2-3	12	CASSLSRNTQYF	TGTGCCAGCAGCTTATCCAGGAATACGCAGTATTTT
TRBD2	TRBV9	NA	TRBJ2-7	16	CASSVIPGTSYHEQYF	TGTGCCAGCAGCGTGATACCCGGGACTAGCTACCACGAGCAGTACTTC
NA	TRBV19	NA	TRBJ1-2	13	CASSIRTNYGYTF	TGTGCCAGTAGTATCAGGACTAACTATGGCTACACCTTC
NA	TRBV7-6	NA	TRBJ1-6	13	CASSLSRDSPLHF	TGTGCCAGCAGCCTTAGCAGGGATTCACCCCTCCACTTT
TRBD2	TRBV20-1	NA	TRBJ2-3	15	CSASRRGGPADTQYF	TGCAGTGCTAGTAGACGGGGGGGCCCCGCAGATACGCAGTATTTT
NA	TRBV27	NA	TRBJ1-2	13	CASSHPGQNGYTF	TGTGCCAGCAGTCACCCGGGACAAAATGGCTACACCTTC
NA	TRBV29-1	NA	TRBJ1-2	12	CSVTVGPYGYTF	TGCAGCGTTACGGTGGGCCCTTATGGCTACACCTTC
NA	TRBV14	NA	TRBJ2-7	13	CASSQDRRGPGSF	TGTGCCAGCAGCCAAGATCGGAGGGGGCCGGGGAGCTTC
NA	TRBV5-6	NA	TRBJ2-3	12	CASSYRQGTQYF	TGTGCCAGCAGCTATCGACAAGGTACGCAGTATTTT
TRBD1	TRBV19	once	TRBJ2-7	13	CASSMRQGYEQYF	TGTGCCAGTAGTATGAGACAGGGCTACGAGCAGTACTTC
NA	TRBV9	NA	TRBJ2-3	12	CASSQGGDTQYF	TGTGCCAGCAGCCAAGGGGGAGATACGCAGTATTTT
TRBD1	TRBV5-1	NA	TRBJ1-2	15	CASSLRTGPNYGYTF	TGCGCCAGCAGCTTGCGGACAGGCCCTAACTATGGCTACACCTTC